One sample yielded the 25 T cell receptor beta chains listed below, sequenced in a study of blood T cell repertoires in COVID-19. The repertoire was sequenced with immunoSEQ multiplex PCR; TCRdb's copy has only in-frame clones and lacks some. Of 100,000 to 150,000 clones listed, about 88% are singletons. Sequencing was carried out using peripheral blood. All receptors come from a human donor in a cohort sampled during active COVID-19.

This clone occurred a few times. This rearrangement joins TRBV3-1 (or the pseudogene TRBV3-2) to TRBJ1-5, with a possible D match to TRBD1 (5 bases). The V and J ends lost 1 base and 3 bases respectively, with 7 bases between them. CDR1 is LGHDT, CDR2 YNNKEL, per germline (reference sequence). The CDR3 totals 14 residues. The CDR3 here is CASSQGGINQPQHF. Here the CDR3 DNA reads TGTGCCAGCAGCCAAGGGGGCATCAATCAGCCCCAGCATTTT.

This clone was seen a few times. This sequence joins TRBV29-1 and TRBJ2-7; maybe TRBD1 (5 bases). V lost 6 bases and J 1 base, leaving 7 bases between the germline ends. The CDR3 contains 11 residues. CDR1 SQVTM and CDR2 ANQGSEA come from the germline V gene. CDR3 nucleotide sequence: TGCAGCGTGACAGTGTCCTACGAGCAGTACTTC. It is translated as CSVTVSYEQYF.

J is TRBJ2-2 and V is TRBV2; 9 positions agree with TRBD1. With V trimmed by 11 bases and J by 7 bases, 5 bases remained unmatched. The CDR3 runs to 12 residues. CDR1 and CDR2 (germline): SNHLY, FYNNEI. The CDR3 region is CAGGQGVGELFF. Here the CDR3 DNA reads TGTGCCGGGGGACAGGGCGTCGGGGAGCTGTTTTTT.

The rearrangement uses TRBV15 and TRBJ2-7, with 7 bases identical to TRBD2. The CDR3 runs 13 residues. Per the germline V gene, CDR1 is LNHNV and CDR2 is YYDKDF (reference sequence). V dropped 5 bases and J dropped 3; count of bases not matched to a gene: 4. CDR3 DNA: TGTGCCACCAGCGAGGGACTAAACTACGAGCAGTACTTC. Amino acid sequence: CATSEGLNYEQYF.

CDR3 bases: TGTGCCAGCAGCAACCAAGCGGGGCTCCAAGAGACCCAGTACTTC. Its translation is CASSNQAGLQETQYF. V usage is TRBV6-5 and J usage is TRBJ2-5; 7 bases are shared with TRBD2. The CDR3 length is 15 residues. After removal of 6 bases from V and 1 base from J, the junction contained 8 bases not matched to a gene. Germline-derived CDR1 and CDR2 are MNHEY and SVGAGI.

The chain links TRBV11-2 to TRBJ2-5; TRBD1 is a possible D gene (5 bases). Germline loops: CDR1 SGHAT, CDR2 FQNNGV. The CDR3 has 16 amino acids. The V end was cut by 0 bases, the J end by 3 bases, with 14 bases between. This CDR3 reads CASSLESNRPEETQYF. In DNA, the CDR3 is TGTGCCAGCAGCTTAGAATCCAACAGGCCAGAAGAGACCCAGTACTTC.

This chain connects TRBV19 to TRBJ2-3; maybe TRBD2 (7 bases). V shed 7 bases and J shed 0 bases, with 17 bases lying between them. There are 16 residues in the CDR3. Looked up from germline, CDR1 is LNHDA and CDR2 is SQIVND (reference sequence). The CDR3 region has the DNA TGTGCCAGTACCCGACAGGCGGGGGCTAGCACAGATACGCAGTATTTT. Its translation: CASTRQAGASTDTQYF.

J is TRBJ2-2 and V is TRBV5-4; D remains ambiguous. There are 14 residues in the CDR3. V lost 0 bases, J lost 3 bases, and 6 bases lay in between. From germline, CDR1 is SGHNT and CDR2 YYREEE (reference sequence). CDR3 nucleotides: TGTGCCAGCAGCTTGGATAGCCACACCGGGGAGCTGTTTTTT. It specifies CASSLDSHTGELFF.

The rearrangement joins TRBV5-1 to TRBJ2-2; a possible D gene is TRBD2 (8 bases). This CDR3 has 16 residues. V lost 4 bases to trimming and J lost 5 bases, with 18 bases between them. Germline-derived CDR1 and CDR2 are SGHRS and YFSETQ. CDR3 in amino acids: CASSIAGPGGTGELFF. Here the CDR3 DNA reads TGCGCCAGCAGCATAGCGGGGCCAGGGGGGACCGGGGAGCTGTTTTTT.

The V call is TRBV28, the J call TRBJ2-7; a weak D match, TRBD1 (7 bases). Trimming stripped 3 bases from V and 6 bases from J, with 12 bases between. Per germline, CDR1 MDHEN and CDR2 SYDVKM. This CDR3 region has 13 residues. The CDR3 protein is CASSFGGQFEQYF. Here the CDR3 DNA reads TGTGCCAGCAGTTTCGGGGGACAGTTCGAGCAGTACTTC.

The chain is built from TRBV11-2 and TRBJ1-1; 7 bases are a match to TRBD1. CDR1 SGHAT and CDR2 FQNNGV come from the germline V gene. J gave up 10 bases and V 3 bases, and 8 bases lay outside the gene matches. The length of the CDR3 is 13 residues. CDR3 protein: CASSLDRRDVAFF. The CDR3 nucleotides read TGTGCCAGCAGCTTGGACAGGAGGGACGTAGCTTTCTTT.

This clone was detected once. V usage is TRBV5-8 and J usage is TRBJ2-2; unclear D gene. The CDR3 covers 17 residues. The V end lost 1 base, the J end lost 0 bases, and 13 bases lay between the germline ends. Germline assignment: CDR1 SGHTS and CDR2 YDEGEE. In DNA form, the CDR3 reads TGTGCCAGCAGCTTGTCCCAGCGTTACGCGAACACCGGGGAGCTGTTTTTT. Translating it yields CASSLSQRYANTGELFF.

This chain uses TRBV23-1 with TRBJ1-1; 8 bases map to TRBD1. TRBV23-1 is given ORF status, its function remaining uncertain. Trimming removed 4 bases from V and 8 bases from J; junction bases left unmatched: 6. The CDR3 sequence is 13 residues long. CDR3 amino acids: CASSRDRSSEAFF. The CDR3 DNA follows: TGCGCCAGCAGTCGGGACAGGAGCTCGGAAGCTTTCTTT.

The chain couples TRBV28 to TRBJ2-7, with D possibly being TRBD1 (6 bases). Germline assignment: CDR1 MDHEN and CDR2 SYDVKM. The CDR3 consists of 15 residues. The ends were cut back, 6 bases at V and 5 bases at J, with 20 bases in the middle. CDR3 residues: CASSPRGRGRDEQYF. The CDR3 DNA reads TGTGCCAGCAGCCCCAGGGGAAGGGGCAGGGACGAGCAGTACTTC.

J is TRBJ2-5 and V is TRBV10-3, with D possibly matching TRBD2 (7 bases). Germline CDR1 is ENHRY and CDR2 is SYGVKD. The CDR3 contains 15 residues. V was pared by 2 bases and J by 7 bases, with 17 bases between. The CDR3 here is CAISEPSGGAGTQYF. CDR3 in DNA: TGTGCCATCAGTGAGCCGAGTGGGGGGGCGGGGACCCAGTACTTC.

The V and J genes are TRBV6-2 or TRBV6-3 and TRBJ2-7; no definite D call. CDR1 MNHEY and CDR2 SVGEGT come from the germline V gene. V was cut by 2 bases and J by 0 bases, with 11 bases left in between. The CDR3 length is 15 residues. The CDR3 region has the DNA TGTGCCAGCAGTTACGACCCAGGTAACTCCTACGAGCAGTACTTC. It yields the protein CASSYDPGNSYEQYF.

The table lists this clone with a count of one. The chain carries TRBV27 and TRBJ1-1; D gene uncertain. V lost 3 bases and J 4 bases, leaving 9 bases between the germline ends. The CDR3 contains 13 residues. Germline CDR1 MNHEY, CDR2 SMNVEV (reference sequence). The CDR3 DNA reads as TGTGCCAGCAGTTTGAGGGTTTTCACTGAAGCTTTCTTT. Its translation is CASSLRVFTEAFF.

The CDR3 sequence is CASSVSGTTYEQYF. The DNA for the CDR3 is TGTGCCAGCAGCGTGTCCGGGACTACCTACGAGCAGTACTTC. The chain carries TRBV6-5 and TRBJ2-7; 7 bases are a match to TRBD2. Germline CDR1 is MNHEY and CDR2 is SVGAGI. The CDR3 consists of 14 residues. The V and J ends lost 6 bases and 2 bases, in that order; junction bases with no gene match: 7.

The rearrangement joins TRBV28 to TRBJ2-7, with D possibly being TRBD1 (6 bases). Between the trimmed V and J ends, which lost 6 bases and 4 bases, there was a span of 19 bases. Germline CDR1 and CDR2: MDHEN and SYDVKM. The CDR3 contains 15 residues. The DNA for the CDR3 is TGTGCCAGCAGGTTTATCACGGGACAACCATACGAGCAGTACTTC. Protein: CASRFITGQPYEQYF.

The chain employs TRBV14 and TRBJ2-7; TRBD2 agrees at 10 bases. This CDR3 is 16 amino acids long. V gave up 3 bases and J gave up 2 bases; unmatched junction bases: 7. Germline lookup yields CDR1 SGHDN and CDR2 FVKESK. The CDR3 spells CASSHLTSGPTYEQYF. The CDR3 region has the DNA TGTGCCAGCAGCCACCTGACTAGCGGGCCCACCTACGAGCAGTACTTC. Full variable domain (outside the CDR3, taken from reference TRBV14 and TRBJ2-7): EAGVTQFPSHSVIEKGQTVTLRCDPISGHDNLYWYRRVMGKEIKFLLHFVKESKQDESGMPNNRFLAERTGGTYSTLKVQPAELEDSGVYFCASSHLTSGPTYEQYFGPGTRLTVT.

The V call is TRBV28, the J call TRBJ2-1; tentatively, D is TRBD1 (6 bases). The V gene lost 4 bases and the J gene lost 2 bases, with 6 bases spanning the gap. This CDR3 has 13 amino acids. CDR1 and CDR2 from the germline V gene are MDHEN and SYDVKM. The CDR3 protein is CASSSGAYNEQFF. DNA of the CDR3: TGTGCCAGCAGTTCAGGGGCCTACAATGAGCAGTTCTTC.

This chain links TRBV7-6 with TRBJ1-5, with D maybe TRBD1 (6 bases). V was clipped by 5 bases and J by 9 bases, with 17 bases between them. The CDR3 covers 14 residues. Germline lookup yields CDR1 SGHVS and CDR2 FNYEAQ. The CDR3 protein is CASSQSGGPGPQHF. CDR3 bases: TGTGCCAGCAGCCAATCGGGGGGGCCAGGGCCCCAGCATTTT.

V gene TRBV7-6 combines with J gene TRBJ2-1, with 12 bases aligning to TRBD2. J lost 7 bases, V lost 5 bases, and 6 bases had no gene match. CDR1 is SGHVS and CDR2 is FNYEAQ in the germline V gene. This CDR3 is 15 amino acids long. The CDR3 nucleotides read TGTGCCAGCAGCGGAGCCGGGACTAGCGGGAATGAGCAGTTCTTC. This codes for CASSGAGTSGNEQFF.

This clone was seen a few times. The gene calls are TRBV18 and TRBJ1-2, with TRBD1 identical over 9 bases. Germline V lookup: CDR1 KGHSH, CDR2 LQKENI. Losses at the gene ends were 0 bases for V and 8 bases for J; bases not matched to a gene: 7. This CDR3 comprises 15 residues. CDR3 region: CASSPPQGAAKGYTF. DNA of the CDR3: TGTGCCAGCTCACCACCACAGGGGGCAGCTAAAGGCTACACCTTC.

The chain is built from TRBV30 and TRBJ2-7; D is possibly TRBD2 (6 bases). Germline assignment: CDR1 GTSNPN and CDR2 SVGIG (reference sequence). CDR3 size: 17 residues. Trimming stripped 0 bases from V and 3 bases from J, with 21 bases between. CDR3 amino acids: CAWSVLGGGGTVYEQYF. The CDR3 region has the DNA TGTGCCTGGAGTGTACTGGGGGGTGGAGGGACGGTCTACGAGCAGTACTTC.